This T cell receptor (beta chain) was recorded in a study of shared clonotypes between healthy human individuals. As for the study in general: Each donor contributed plates that comprised three CD4 naive, three CD4 memory, two CD8 naive and one CD8 memory.

An even split of each subset's genomic DNA across several immunoSEQ plates was performed. Produced via immunoSEQ multiplex PCR; TCRdb's table is partial and in-frame only. The sample carries about 2.3 million clones, over 90% recorded once. The CDR3 is 17 residues long. V dropped 8 bases and J dropped 0; count of bases not matched to a gene: 13. CDR1 is KGHSH and CDR2 is LQKENI in the germline V gene. The sample consisted of naive CD4+ T cells from PBMCs. Subset indicated: CD45RA+ positively selected. V gene TRBV18 combines with J gene TRBJ2-1; 7 nucleotides line up with TRBD2. The sequence came from a man younger than 30 in good health. Some clones in this sample may be carry-over from other donors' samples. The CDR3 spells CASTQGIGGSSYNEQFF. CDR3 sequence (DNA): TGTGCCAGCACACAAGGCATCGGCGGGAGCTCCTACAATGAGCAGTTCTTC.